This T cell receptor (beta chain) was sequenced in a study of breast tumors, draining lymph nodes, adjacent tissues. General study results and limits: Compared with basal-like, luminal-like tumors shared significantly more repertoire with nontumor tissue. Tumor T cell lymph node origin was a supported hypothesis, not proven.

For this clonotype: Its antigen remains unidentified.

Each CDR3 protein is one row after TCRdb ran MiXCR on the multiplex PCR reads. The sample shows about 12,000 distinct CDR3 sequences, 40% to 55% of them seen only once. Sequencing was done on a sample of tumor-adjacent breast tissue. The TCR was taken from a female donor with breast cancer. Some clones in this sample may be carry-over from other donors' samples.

The CDR3 DNA sequence: TGCGCCAGCACTGTTTCCGGGAGTCGTACTGAAGCTTTCTTT. The encoded protein is CASTVSGSRTEAFF. The chain uses TRBV10-2 and TRBJ1-1; D is uncertain. This CDR3 is 14 amino acids long. Trimming pared 7 bases from V and 5 bases from J, leaving 17 bases between. Germline V gene data show CDR1 as WSHSY and CDR2 as SAAADI.